This T cell receptor (beta chain) was recorded in a study of T-cell reconstitution after alpha-beta-depleted transplantation in children. The germline CDR1 and CDR2 sequences are DFQATT and SNEGSKA (reference sequence). The CDR3 sequence is 11 residues long. Trimming cost V 3 bases and J 4 bases, with 6 bases left between them. Preparation of the TCRbeta library was carried out with unique molecular identifiers. TCRdb used MiXCR to reprocess the PCR reads, holding one entry per CDR3 protein. The sample lists around 270,000 distinct CDR3 sequences; roughly a tenth were seen once. This clonotype was recorded many times.

This chain joins TRBV20-1 and TRBJ1-2; D is ambiguous. The sequences come from PBMCs, collected before TCRalphabeta/CD19-depleted stem cell transplant. The sequence was obtained from a boy in the first two years of life with acute myeloid leukemia, due to receive a stem cell transplant. The CDR3 here is CSASRPYGYTF. The CDR3 nucleotides read TGCAGTGCTAGCAGGCCCTATGGCTACACCTTC.